This T cell receptor beta chain was identified in a study of blood T cell repertoires in COVID-19. The table came from immunoSEQ multiplex PCR; TCRdb's copy has only in-frame clones and leaves some out. The sample records around 170,000 clones, about nine tenths being singletons. This CDR3 comprises 11 residues. The germline V gene has CDR1 SNHLY and CDR2 FYNNEI. V was cut by 10 bases and J by 6 bases, with 9 bases left in between. This chain uses TRBV2 with TRBJ1-4; D uncertain. The TCR sequence derives from a man younger than 35 who had recovered from COVID-19. The sample taken for sequencing was peripheral blood. CDR3 loop: CATGFDEKLFF. In DNA form, the CDR3 reads TGTGCCACAGGCTTTGATGAAAAACTGTTTTTT.